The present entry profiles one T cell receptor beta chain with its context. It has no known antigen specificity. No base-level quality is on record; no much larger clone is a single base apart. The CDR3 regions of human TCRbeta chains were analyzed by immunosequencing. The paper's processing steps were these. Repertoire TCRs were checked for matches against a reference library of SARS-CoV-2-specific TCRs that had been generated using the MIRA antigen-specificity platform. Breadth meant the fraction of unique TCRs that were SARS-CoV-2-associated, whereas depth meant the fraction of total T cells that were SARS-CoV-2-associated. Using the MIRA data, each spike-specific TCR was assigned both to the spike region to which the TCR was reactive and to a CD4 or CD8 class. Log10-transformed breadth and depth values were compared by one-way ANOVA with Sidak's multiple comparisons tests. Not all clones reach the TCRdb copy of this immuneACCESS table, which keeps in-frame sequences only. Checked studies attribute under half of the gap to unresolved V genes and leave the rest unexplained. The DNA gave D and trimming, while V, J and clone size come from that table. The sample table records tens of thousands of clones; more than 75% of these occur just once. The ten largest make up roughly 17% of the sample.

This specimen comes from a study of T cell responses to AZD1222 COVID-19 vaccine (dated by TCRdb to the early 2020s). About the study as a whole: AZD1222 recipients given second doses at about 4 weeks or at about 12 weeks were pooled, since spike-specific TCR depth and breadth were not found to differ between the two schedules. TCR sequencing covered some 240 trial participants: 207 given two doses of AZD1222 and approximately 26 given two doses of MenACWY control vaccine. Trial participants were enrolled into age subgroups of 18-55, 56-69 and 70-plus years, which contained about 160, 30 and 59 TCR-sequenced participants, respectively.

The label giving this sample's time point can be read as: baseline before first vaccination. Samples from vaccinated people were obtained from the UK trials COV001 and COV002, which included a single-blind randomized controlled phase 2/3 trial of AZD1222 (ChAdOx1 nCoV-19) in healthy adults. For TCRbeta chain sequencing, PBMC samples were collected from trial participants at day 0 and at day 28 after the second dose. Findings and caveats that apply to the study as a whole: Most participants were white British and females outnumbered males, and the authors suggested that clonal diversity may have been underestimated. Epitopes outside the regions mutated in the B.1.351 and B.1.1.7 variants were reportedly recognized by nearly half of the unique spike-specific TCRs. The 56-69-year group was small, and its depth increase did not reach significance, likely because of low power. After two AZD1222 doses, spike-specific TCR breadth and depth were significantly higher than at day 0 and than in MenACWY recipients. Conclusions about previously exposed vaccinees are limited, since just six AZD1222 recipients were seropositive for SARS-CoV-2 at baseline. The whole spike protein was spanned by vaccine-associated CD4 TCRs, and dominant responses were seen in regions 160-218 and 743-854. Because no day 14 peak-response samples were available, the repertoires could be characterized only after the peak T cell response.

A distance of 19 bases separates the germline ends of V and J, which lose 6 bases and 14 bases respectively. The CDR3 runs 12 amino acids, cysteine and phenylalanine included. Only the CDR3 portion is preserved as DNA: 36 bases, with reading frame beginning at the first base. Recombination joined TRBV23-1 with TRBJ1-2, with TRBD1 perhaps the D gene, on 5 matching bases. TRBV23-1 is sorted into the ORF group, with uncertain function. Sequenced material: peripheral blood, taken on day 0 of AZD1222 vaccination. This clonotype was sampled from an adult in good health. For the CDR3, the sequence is CASSPLSRGGTF. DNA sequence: TGCGCCAGCAGCCCCTTGTCAAGGGGAGGGACCTTC.